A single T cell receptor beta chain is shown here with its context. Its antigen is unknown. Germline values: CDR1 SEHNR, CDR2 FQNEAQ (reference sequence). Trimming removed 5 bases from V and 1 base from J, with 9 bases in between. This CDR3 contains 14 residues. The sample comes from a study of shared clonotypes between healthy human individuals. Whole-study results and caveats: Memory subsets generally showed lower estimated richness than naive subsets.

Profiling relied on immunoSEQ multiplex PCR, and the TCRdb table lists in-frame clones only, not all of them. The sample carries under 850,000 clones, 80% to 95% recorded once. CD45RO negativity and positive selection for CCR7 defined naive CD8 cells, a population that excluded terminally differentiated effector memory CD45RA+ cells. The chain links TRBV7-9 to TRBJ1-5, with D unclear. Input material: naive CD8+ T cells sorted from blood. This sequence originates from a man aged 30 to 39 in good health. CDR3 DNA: TGTGCCAGCAGCCCTGTGCCGAGCAATCAGCCCCAGCATTTT. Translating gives CASSPVPSNQPQHF.